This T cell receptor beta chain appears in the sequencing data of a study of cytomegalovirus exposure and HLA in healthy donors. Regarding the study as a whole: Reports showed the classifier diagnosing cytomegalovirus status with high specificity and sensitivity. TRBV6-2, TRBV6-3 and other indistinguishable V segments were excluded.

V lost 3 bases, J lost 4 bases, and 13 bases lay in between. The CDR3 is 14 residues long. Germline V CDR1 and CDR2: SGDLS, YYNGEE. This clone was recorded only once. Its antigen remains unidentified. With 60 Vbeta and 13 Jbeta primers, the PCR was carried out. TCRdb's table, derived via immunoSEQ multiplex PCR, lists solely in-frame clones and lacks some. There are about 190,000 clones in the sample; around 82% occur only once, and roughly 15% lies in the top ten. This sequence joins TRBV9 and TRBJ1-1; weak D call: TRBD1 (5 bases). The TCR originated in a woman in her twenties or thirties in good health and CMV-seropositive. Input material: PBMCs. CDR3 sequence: CASSARAGGTEAFF. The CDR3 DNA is TGTGCCAGCAGCGCCAGGGCTGGCGGCACTGAAGCTTTCTTT. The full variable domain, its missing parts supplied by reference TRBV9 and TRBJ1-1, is DSGVTQTPKHLITATGQRVTLRCSPRSGDLSVYWYQQSLDQGLQFLIQYYNGEERAKGNILERFSAQQFPDLHSELNLSSLELGDSALYFCASSARAGGTEAFFGQGTRLTVV.